The 21 T cell receptor beta chains below were found in one sample sequenced in a study of response to subunit inactivated influenza vaccine. Using its own MiXCR run on the RT-PCR reads, TCRdb lists one record per CDR3 protein. This table holds some 550,000 distinct CDR3 sequences, under 25% found once. In addition, the sample was reused for a study of T cells expressing NK-cell markers. That paper notes: UMIs were included in TCR beta cDNA generated by 5'RACE template switching.

The sequenced sample was CD4+ T cells sorted from PBMCs, obtained 11 to 12 days after vaccination. The receptor source for this set is a man aged 45 to 65 who received an inactivated influenza vaccine.

The genes are TRBV7-2 and TRBJ2-3, with a tentative D call TRBD2 (5 bases). The CDR3 covers 14 residues. Germline V lookup: CDR1 SGHTA, CDR2 FQGNSA. Trimming cost V 4 bases and J 5 bases, with 13 bases left between them. CDR3 bases: TGTGCCAGCAGCTCGCCGGGATTCATAGATACGCAGTATTTT. This translates into CASSSPGFIDTQYF.

The rearrangement joins TRBV10-3 to TRBJ2-7; D gene uncertain. The CDR3 is 14 residues long. Germline lookup yields CDR1 ENHRY and CDR2 SYGVKD. V dropped 6 bases and J dropped 2 bases, with 14 bases sitting between them. The CDR3 spells CAIRQSAKAYEQYF. CDR3 nucleotides: TGTGCCATCAGACAAAGCGCAAAAGCCTACGAGCAGTACTTC.

The gene calls are TRBV5-5 and TRBJ2-3; D gene uncertain. CDR3 length: 14 residues. Germline CDR1 SGHKS, CDR2 YYEKEE (reference sequence). The V end lost 3 bases, the J end lost 8 bases, and 16 bases lay between the germline ends. CDR3 coding DNA: TGTGCCAGCAGCTCACACGGTTCTATGTCTACGCAGTATTTT. Protein product: CASSSHGSMSTQYF. The variable domain in full, completed from reference TRBV5-5 and TRBJ2-3, reads DAGVTQSPTHLIKTRGQQVTLRCSPISGHKSVSWYQQVLGQGPQFIFQYYEKEERGRGNFPDRFSARQFPNYSSELNVNALLLGDSALYLCASSSHGSMSTQYFGPGTRLTVL.

The genes are TRBV7-8 and TRBJ2-1; 13 positions match TRBD2. V was pared by 5 bases and J by 7 bases, with 14 bases of the junction left unmatched. The CDR3 sequence is 18 residues long. Germline V gene sequence: CDR1 SGHVS, CDR2 FQNEAQ. DNA for the CDR3: TGTGCCAGCAGCCCTAGATTACGACTAGCGGGAGGCAAAAATGAGCAGTTCTTC. It codes for CASSPRLRLAGGKNEQFF.

The chain is built from TRBV3-1 and TRBJ1-6; 9 bases map to TRBD1. The V segment lost 1 base and the J segment 10 bases; nucleotides outside the gene matches: 5. The CDR3 has 15 amino acids. In germline, CDR1 is LGHDT, CDR2 YNNKEL (reference sequence). CDR3: CASSQVQGARSPLHF. CDR3 in DNA: TGTGCCAGCAGCCAAGTACAGGGGGCAAGATCACCCCTCCACTTT.

The table lists this clonotype with a few counts. The gene calls are TRBV20-1 and TRBJ2-7; the match to TRBD2 covers 8 bases. Germline loops: CDR1 DFQATT, CDR2 SNEGSKA (reference sequence). V lost 2 bases and J lost 4; bases outside the gene matches: 7. The CDR3 has 14 amino acids. The CDR3 DNA is TGCAGTGCTAGACGGGTAGCGGGAAGTTACGAGCAGTACTTC. It translates to CSARRVAGSYEQYF.

This clonotype was counted between two and nine times. The J gene is TRBJ2-3, the V gene TRBV5-1; D possibly matches TRBD1 or TRBD2 (6 bases each). This CDR3 spans 14 amino acids. Germline assignment: CDR1 SGHRS and CDR2 YFSETQ. The V end was cut by 0 bases, the J end by 5 bases, with 10 bases between. The CDR3 reads CASSLAEGGDTQYF. In DNA form, the CDR3 reads TGCGCCAGCAGCTTGGCGGAGGGGGGAGATACGCAGTATTTT.

This CDR3 reads CASTPGPSFETQYF. CDR3 sequence (DNA): TGTGCCAGTACCCCCGGACCATCTTTTGAGACCCAGTACTTC. This chain uses TRBV19 with TRBJ2-5; D ambiguous. The germline V and J ends were trimmed by 7 bases and 5 bases, with 17 bases remaining between them. CDR3 length: 14 residues. Germline CDR1 and CDR2: LNHDA and SQIVND (reference sequence).

The V gene is TRBV27, the J gene TRBJ2-7, with a tentative D call TRBD2 (6 bases). Germline CDR1 is MNHEY and CDR2 is SMNVEV (reference sequence). V lost 5 bases, J lost 3 bases, and 17 bases lay in between. The CDR3 is made up of 15 amino acids. The DNA of the CDR3 is TGTGCCAGCAGTGCACCCGGGACTGCTCTCTACGAGCAGTACTTC. Translated: CASSAPGTALYEQYF.

Only one count was recorded for this clonotype. This chain joins TRBV4-1 and TRBJ1-5; the D gene is possibly TRBD1 (6 bases). Germline V gives CDR1 MGHRA, CDR2 YSYEKL. Trimming stripped 5 bases from V and 4 bases from J, with 21 bases between. This CDR3 has 17 residues. CDR3 sequence: CASSLSGQGRVNQPQHF. CDR3 in DNA: TGCGCCAGCAGCTTAAGTGGTCAGGGGAGGGTGAATCAGCCCCAGCATTTT.

This clonotype turned up a few times. The chain carries TRBV6-2 or TRBV6-3 and TRBJ2-5; the D is unclear. Germline values: CDR1 MNHEY, CDR2 SVGEGT. CDR3 length equals 13 residues. V was trimmed by 8 bases and J by 1 base, leaving 11 bases between them. Here the CDR3 DNA reads TGTGCCAGCGTACCGGGCCGCCAAGAGACCCAGTACTTC. As protein: CASVPGRQETQYF.

The V and J genes are TRBV29-1 and TRBJ2-2; 11 positions agree with TRBD1. The V gene end was trimmed by 7 bases and the J gene end by 4 bases; junction bases not matched to a gene: 2. This CDR3 spans 13 amino acids. CDR1 SQVTM and CDR2 ANQGSEA come from the germline V gene. The CDR3 loop reads CSGGTGGTGELFF. The DNA for the CDR3 is TGCAGCGGTGGGACAGGGGGCACCGGGGAGCTGTTTTTT.

This clonotype was observed a handful of times. The gene calls are TRBV12-3 or TRBV12-4 and TRBJ2-7; 7 bases match TRBD1. This CDR3 region has 16 residues. The ends lost 1 base at V and 4 bases at J; junction bases unmatched: 10. CDR3 residues: CASSLDDRALGYEQYF. The CDR3 DNA reads as TGTGCCAGCAGTTTAGACGACAGGGCCCTCGGTTACGAGCAGTACTTC.

This clonotype has more than one count but fewer than ten. The chain is built from TRBV20-1 and TRBJ2-7; the D is unclear. The CDR3 consists of 12 residues. V was shortened by 1 base and J by 5 bases, with 9 bases between the two germline ends. CDR1 and CDR2 from the germline V gene are DFQATT and SNEGSKA (reference sequence). The CDR3 bases are TGCAGTGCTAGAGCGGTAAAGCACGAGCAGTACTTC. It codes for CSARAVKHEQYF.

This clonotype showed up just a few times. The chain carries TRBV20-1 and TRBJ2-1; the match to TRBD1 covers 8 bases. The CDR3 spans 14 residues. V lost 1 base and J lost 6; bases outside the gene matches: 5. The V gene's germline CDR1 is DFQATT and CDR2 SNEGSKA (reference sequence). In DNA, the CDR3 is TGCAGTGCTAGAGGACAGGGGAGTCGCAATGAGCAGTTCTTC. This gives the protein CSARGQGSRNEQFF.

The chain has TRBV20-1 and TRBJ2-3; D gene ambiguous. Germline V gives CDR1 DFQATT, CDR2 SNEGSKA (reference sequence). V gave up 0 bases and J gave up 2 bases, with 12 bases separating them. The CDR3 is 15 residues long. CDR3 DNA: TGCAGTGCTAGAGATTCAGGCGCGTCCACAGATACGCAGTATTTT. Protein product: CSARDSGASTDTQYF.

The chain recombines TRBV12-3 or TRBV12-4 with TRBJ2-1, with TRBD2 matching 10 bases. V trimming: 7 bases; J trimming: 7 bases; junction bases outside the gene matches: 7. CDR3 length equals 14 residues. The CDR3 DNA follows: TGTGCCAGCATGCAAGCGGGAGGGTCAAATGAGCAGTTCTTC. This gives the protein CASMQAGGSNEQFF.

The CDR3 sequence is CSALPGLGLVETQYF. CDR3 nucleotide sequence: TGCAGCGCTCTGCCCGGACTGGGTCTGGTGGAGACCCAGTACTTC. V is TRBV29-1 and J is TRBJ2-5; TRBD2 is a possible D gene (5 bases). The CDR3 runs 15 residues. Germline CDR1 and CDR2: SQVTM and ANQGSEA. Trimming cost V 7 bases and J 5 bases, with 23 bases left between them.

This clonotype has only a few counts. V usage is TRBV28 and J usage is TRBJ1-4, with TRBD1 identical over 10 bases. V lost 4 bases to trimming and J lost 8 bases; unmatched junction nucleotides: 19. The CDR3 has 19 residues. Germline V lookup: CDR1 MDHEN, CDR2 SYDVKM. The CDR3, as DNA: TGTGCCAGCAGTTCAGGACAGGGGGGCGCTCCGGGGATGGGCGAAAAACTGTTTTTT. Protein product: CASSSGQGGAPGMGEKLFF. Variable domain in full (rest from reference TRBV28 and TRBJ1-4): DVKVTQSSRYLVKRTGEKVFLECVQDMDHENMFWYRQDPGLGLRLIYFSYDVKMKEKGDIPEGYSVSREKKERFSLILESASTNQTSMYLCASSSGQGGAPGMGEKLFFGSGTQLSVL.

In this sample, this clonotype turned up a few times. V usage is TRBV5-1 and J usage is TRBJ2-1; D is perhaps TRBD2 (7 bases). The CDR3 has 16 amino acids. Trimming pared 0 bases from V and 2 bases from J, leaving 12 bases between. Germline lookup yields CDR1 SGHRS and CDR2 YFSETQ. This CDR3 reads CASSLGGGGPYNEQFF. The CDR3 region has the DNA TGCGCCAGCAGCTTGGGGGGCGGGGGCCCCTACAATGAGCAGTTCTTC.

The rearrangement joins TRBV9 to TRBJ2-6; D may be TRBD2 (5 bases). Trimming stripped 0 bases from V and 8 bases from J, with 12 bases between. CDR1 and CDR2 (germline): SGDLS, YYNGEE. CDR3 size: 15 residues. In DNA form, the CDR3 reads TGTGCCAGCAGCGTAGACGGGCGGGCACCCAACGTCCTGACTTTC. Residues: CASSVDGRAPNVLTF.